These T cell receptor beta chains were read from a single sample in a study of OX40 agonist ivuxolimab in advanced cancers. The data were produced by immunoSEQ multiplex PCR, yet TCRdb's version contains in-frame clones alone and is incomplete. The sample has tens of thousands of clones, roughly 85% seen once; the top ten hold 0.53%. The sample in question was CD4+ or CD8+ T cells sorted from blood, obtained in a trial of the OX40 agonist ivuxolimab. The receptor set was obtained from an adult with an advanced solid tumor such as melanoma, head and neck, liver or kidney cancer. CDR3s include the opening cysteine and the closing phenylalanine or tryptophan. A D gene is named only where the DNA matches it firmly. Size is stated for part of the rows, as once, few or many counts, or as a class when the clone is expanded.

V gene	clone size	J gene	D gene	CDR3 DNA	CDR3 protein
TRBV5-5	.	TRBJ1-3	.	TGTGCCAGCAGCTTGGACAGGGCTGGAAACACCATATATTTT	CASSLDRAGNTIYF
TRBV11-3	few	TRBJ2-6	TRBD2	TGTGCCAGCAGCATGGGGGGGACCGGGGCCAACGTCCTGACTTTC	CASSMGGTGANVLTF
TRBV9	.	TRBJ1-3	.	TGTGCCAGCAGCGTACGGGCTTCTGGAAACACCATATATTTT	CASSVRASGNTIYF
TRBV19	.	TRBJ2-5	TRBD2	TGTGCCAGTAGTCCCCGGACTAGCGGGAAAGAGACCCAGTACTTC	CASSPRTSGKETQYF
TRBV5-1	.	TRBJ1-2	TRBD1	TGCGCCAGCAGCTGGGACAGTGCACAGGGGGGCTACACCTTC	CASSWDSAQGGYTF
TRBV5-5	.	TRBJ1-6	.	TGTGCCAGCACACGACAGGCCTCCTATAATTCACCCCTCCACTTT	CASTRQASYNSPLHF
TRBV30	.	TRBJ2-5	.	TGTGCCTGGAGTGTACTTGGCGGGACTCAAGAGACCCAGTACTTC	CAWSVLGGTQETQYF
TRBV7-9	.	TRBJ1-2	TRBD1	TGTGCCAGCAGGCCGGGACAGGGGAACTATGGCTACACCTTC	CASRPGQGNYGYTF
TRBV19	.	TRBJ1-5	TRBD1	TGTGCCAGTAGAGGGGACAGGACCGAGCGGGGCAATCAGCCCCAGCATTTT	CASRGDRTERGNQPQHF
TRBV5-1	.	TRBJ1-1	.	TGCGCCAGCAGCTTGGGACGGGTGAACACTGAAGCTTTCTTT	CASSLGRVNTEAFF
TRBV6-5	.	TRBJ2-2	.	TGTGCCAGCACTTCTAGGCCGTCCACCGGGGAGCTGTTTTTT	CASTSRPSTGELFF
TRBV5-1	.	TRBJ2-1	.	TGCGCCAGCAGTCCCCGAGGCGATCGGGGGATATACAATGAGCAGTTCTTC	CASSPRGDRGIYNEQFF